These 30 T cell receptor beta chains share one sample of origin, sequenced in a study of cytomegalovirus exposure and HLA in healthy donors. The PCR made use of 60 Vbeta and 13 Jbeta primers. Profiled with immunoSEQ multiplex PCR; TCRdb holds only in-frame clones, not every one. The table shows 120,000 or so clones, with about 80% occurring only once. Sequencing was performed on PBMCs. The receptors were gathered from a man younger than 30 in good health and CMV-seronegative.

V is TRBV10-1 and J is TRBJ2-7; the match to TRBD2 covers 14 bases. Trimming took 5 bases from V and 2 from J; bases not matched to a gene: 17. Germline V gene lookup returns CDR1 WNHNN and CDR2 SYGVQD (reference sequence). This CDR3 has 20 residues. CDR3 nucleotide sequence: TGCGCCAGCAGTCCTCTTCCCCGACTAGCGGGGGGGCCCGGGGCCTACGAGCAGTACTTC. Its translation is CASSPLPRLAGGPGAYEQYF.

The CDR3 region is CSVDGTGVSKTQYF. The CDR3 DNA reads as TGCAGCGTTGATGGGACAGGGGTTTCGAAGACCCAGTACTTC. This sequence joins TRBV29-1 and TRBJ2-5, with 10 bases aligning to TRBD1. Germline V gene sequence: CDR1 SQVTM, CDR2 ANQGSEA. The CDR3 is 14 residues long. The V and J ends lost 3 bases and 6 bases, in that order; junction bases with no gene match: 7.

The chain has TRBV15 and TRBJ2-7; the match to TRBD1 covers 8 bases. The junction had 8 bases not matched to a gene; V was cut back by 3 bases and J by 4 bases. The CDR3 is 15 amino acids. Germline assignment: CDR1 LNHNV and CDR2 YYDKDF (reference sequence). The chain's CDR3 is CATSSLRTGFYEQYF. The CDR3 bases are TGTGCCACCAGCAGCCTCCGGACAGGGTTTTACGAGCAGTACTTC.

This sequence joins TRBV9 and TRBJ1-1, with D unclear. Germline V gene data show CDR1 as SGDLS and CDR2 as YYNGEE. Trimming removed 0 bases from V and 1 base from J, with 7 bases in between. The CDR3 contains 14 residues. CDR3 region: CASSVGPGNTEAFF. In nucleotides, the CDR3 is TGTGCCAGCAGCGTAGGTCCAGGGAACACTGAAGCTTTCTTT. The full variable domain, its missing parts supplied by reference TRBV9 and TRBJ1-1, is DSGVTQTPKHLITATGQRVTLRCSPRSGDLSVYWYQQSLDQGLQFLIQYYNGEERAKGNILERFSAQQFPDLHSELNLSSLELGDSALYFCASSVGPGNTEAFFGQGTRLTVV.

The rearrangement uses TRBV2 and TRBJ2-1; no clear D. V was trimmed by 4 bases and J by 2 bases, leaving 9 bases between them. CDR3 length: 14 residues. Germline V gives CDR1 SNHLY, CDR2 FYNNEI. Here the CDR3 reads CASSVYLTYNEQFF. The CDR3 coding sequence is TGTGCCAGCAGTGTATACTTAACCTACAATGAGCAGTTCTTC.

The rearrangement joins TRBV12-5 to TRBJ1-1, with D perhaps TRBD1 (6 bases). In germline, CDR1 is LGHNT, CDR2 FRNRAP. The V gene lost 7 bases and the J gene lost 10 bases, with 19 bases spanning the gap. The CDR3 is 13 residues long. Written as DNA, the CDR3 is TGTGCTAGTGCCCTCCAGAGGGGGGAGGGAGCTTTCTTT. Amino acid sequence: CASALQRGEGAFF.

The chain employs TRBV5-5 and TRBJ1-5; weak D call: TRBD1 (5 bases). The CDR3 is 16 residues long. V lost 4 bases and J 1 base, leaving 15 bases between the germline ends. The V gene's germline CDR1 is SGHKS and CDR2 YYEKEE (reference sequence). The CDR3 DNA is TGTGCCAGCAGCCCGGGGGGGGGTGGGAGCAATCAGCCCCAGCATTTT. Amino acid sequence: CASSPGGGGSNQPQHF.

As DNA, the CDR3 is TGTGCCATCCAAAAAACTTCGGGGGATACGCAGTATTTT. Translation: CAIQKTSGDTQYF. The genes are TRBV10-3 and TRBJ2-3, with D tentatively TRBD2 (5 bases). V lost 8 bases, J lost 6 bases, and 15 bases lay in between. CDR3 length equals 13 residues. The V gene's germline CDR1 is ENHRY and CDR2 SYGVKD.

The genes are TRBV9 and TRBJ2-2, with 8 bases aligning to TRBD2. The junction had 8 bases not matched to a gene; V was cut back by 3 bases and J by 1 base. The V gene's germline CDR1 is SGDLS and CDR2 YYNGEE. The CDR3 sequence is 17 residues long. The CDR3 bases are TGTGCCAGCAGCGCCAGACGACTAGCGAAGAACACCGGGGAGCTGTTTTTT. As protein: CASSARRLAKNTGELFF.

V is TRBV6-5 and J is TRBJ1-1; 8 nucleotides match TRBD1. Germline V gene lookup returns CDR1 MNHEY and CDR2 SVGAGI. The CDR3 has 14 amino acids. V gave up 6 bases and J gave up 11 bases; unmatched junction bases: 14. The CDR3 nucleotides read TGTGCCAGCAGACGCGCGACAGGGGCTCTAGGGGCTTTCTTT. Encoded protein: CASRRATGALGAFF.

The chain is built from TRBV6-5 and TRBJ1-5; D may be TRBD1 (6 bases). Trimming shortened V by 5 bases and J by 5 bases, and 16 bases separated the two germline ends. The CDR3 runs 15 residues. Per the germline V gene, CDR1 is MNHEY and CDR2 is SVGAGI. CDR3 in amino acids: CASSPLAGAYQPQHF. For the CDR3, the DNA is TGTGCCAGCAGTCCCCTGGCAGGGGCTTATCAGCCCCAGCATTTT.

The chain has TRBV4-1 and TRBJ1-3; D is ambiguous. CDR1 and CDR2 (germline): MGHRA, YSYEKL. V was trimmed by 1 base and J by 0 bases, leaving 7 bases between them. This CDR3 region has 15 residues. The CDR3 is CASSQVYSSGNTIYF. The CDR3 DNA reads TGCGCCAGCAGCCAAGTTTACAGCTCTGGAAACACCATATATTTT.

V and J are TRBV4-2 and TRBJ2-7, with a weak D call TRBD2 (5 bases). CDR1 is LGHNA, CDR2 YNFKEQ, per germline. V was trimmed by 1 base and J by 2 bases, leaving 15 bases between them. CDR3 length: 16 residues. CDR3 bases: TGTGCCAGCAGCCAAGTCGGGGTAGGTGCTACCTACGAGCAGTACTTC. Protein product: CASSQVGVGATYEQYF.

This clone appeared a few times. CDR3 in DNA: TGTGCCAGCAGCGTCAGGGGACGGGAGACCCAGTACTTC. Its protein product is CASSVRGRETQYF. This chain joins TRBV7-8 and TRBJ2-5; D perhaps matches TRBD1 (6 bases). Per the germline V gene, CDR1 is SGHVS and CDR2 is FQNEAQ. Deletions cut 5 bases from V and 5 bases from J, with 12 bases between. CDR3 size: 13 residues.

The chain employs TRBV11-2 and TRBJ2-5, with D possibly matching TRBD1 (6 bases). Looked up from germline, CDR1 is SGHAT and CDR2 is FQNNGV. The CDR3 extends over 15 amino acids. Trimming shortened V by 1 base and J by 7 bases, and 16 bases separated the two germline ends. The CDR3 nucleotides are TGTGCCAGCAGCTTAGTGGACAGAGACCTGGGGACCCAGTACTTC. Its translation is CASSLVDRDLGTQYF.

The chain carries TRBV19 and TRBJ1-2; 7 nucleotides match TRBD1. Germline assignment: CDR1 LNHDA and CDR2 SQIVND (reference sequence). The CDR3 loop spans 14 amino acids. J lost 8 bases, V lost 3 bases, and 9 bases had no gene match. Written as DNA, the CDR3 is TGTGCCAGTAGTATCGGGACAGTTCTCTTCGGCTACACCTTC. This codes for CASSIGTVLFGYTF. The complete variable domain, with remaining parts taken from reference TRBV19 and TRBJ1-2, reads DGGITQSPKYLFRKEGQNVTLSCEQNLNHDAMYWYRQDPGQGLRLIYYSQIVNDFQKGDIAEGYSVSREKKESFPLTVTSAQKNPTAFYLCASSIGTVLFGYTFGSGTRLTVV.

This clone turned up a few times. The rearrangement links TRBV6-5 to TRBJ1-1, with 7 bases that match TRBD1. This CDR3 is built from 14 residues. The germline V gene has CDR1 MNHEY and CDR2 SVGAGI. V lost 7 bases, J lost 6 bases, and 11 bases stayed unmatched. CDR3 sequence (DNA): TGTGCCAGCACCCAATTTTTAGGGACAGCTGAAGCTTTCTTT. Encoded protein: CASTQFLGTAEAFF.

V gene TRBV27 combines with J gene TRBJ1-1; D might be TRBD1 (5 bases). V lost 7 bases and J 3 bases, leaving 12 bases between the germline ends. The CDR3 runs to 13 residues. Germline V gives CDR1 MNHEY, CDR2 SMNVEV (reference sequence). CDR3: CASTRAGYTEAFF. The DNA for the CDR3 is TGTGCCAGCACTCGGGCAGGGTACACTGAAGCTTTCTTT.

The V and J genes are TRBV19 and TRBJ1-2; possible D gene TRBD1, 6 bases. The CDR3 sequence is 15 residues long. V was clipped by 7 bases and J by 4 bases, with 19 bases between them. Germline loops: CDR1 LNHDA, CDR2 SQIVND (reference sequence). CDR3 in amino acids: CASKMGPGVGYGYTF. CDR3 nucleotide sequence: TGTGCCAGTAAAATGGGTCCAGGGGTCGGCTATGGCTACACCTTC.

This clone was seen a single time. This sequence joins TRBV12-5 and TRBJ2-3, with a weak D call TRBD1 (6 bases). The CDR3 sequence is 11 residues long. Germline loops: CDR1 LGHNT, CDR2 FRNRAP. V lost 5 bases and J lost 8, with 8 bases in between. CDR3 loop: CASGKGVTQYF. DNA for the CDR3: TGTGCTAGTGGTAAGGGGGTTACGCAGTATTTT.

This sequence joins TRBV5-5 and TRBJ1-2; 8 bases line up with TRBD1. Unmatched junction bases numbered 13, after V lost 7 bases and J lost 8 bases. Germline V gene data show CDR1 as SGHKS and CDR2 as YYEKEE (reference sequence). The CDR3 is 14 residues long. The CDR3 reads CASLGAGGANGYTF. The CDR3 DNA follows: TGTGCCAGCTTAGGGGCAGGGGGCGCGAACGGCTACACCTTC.

The chain joins TRBV7-2 to TRBJ2-2, with 7 nucleotides matching TRBD2. Germline V CDR1 and CDR2: SGHTA, FQGNSA. The CDR3 extends over 14 amino acids. V shed 7 bases and J 4 bases; nucleotides not matched to a gene: 6. CDR3 DNA: TGTGCCAGCAAAGGCGGGGGTTTCACCGGGGAGCTGTTTTTT. Protein sequence: CASKGGGFTGELFF.

The gene calls are TRBV11-2 and TRBJ2-1; the D is unclear. The CDR3 has 13 amino acids. Trimming cost V 3 bases and J 7 bases, with 10 bases left between them. Germline V gene data show CDR1 as SGHAT and CDR2 as FQNNGV. CDR3 nucleotides: TGTGCCAGCAGCTTGTCCGTATTGAATGAGCAGTTCTTC. Amino acids: CASSLSVLNEQFF.

This clone was detected only a few times. This rearrangement joins TRBV4-1 to TRBJ2-2, with TRBD1 as a possible D gene (6 bases). Deletions cut 4 bases from V and 1 base from J, with 7 bases between. In germline, CDR1 is MGHRA, CDR2 YSYEKL. This CDR3 is 14 amino acids long. Written as DNA, the CDR3 is TGCGCCAGCAGCCTAGGGGGGAACACCGGGGAGCTGTTTTTT. Its protein is CASSLGGNTGELFF.

This chain links TRBV6-1 with TRBJ2-7; 11 bases match TRBD1. The CDR3 is 14 amino acids. The J segment lost 3 bases and the V segment lost 6 bases, leaving 4 bases of the junction unmatched. Germline V CDR1 and CDR2: MNHNS, SASEGT. The CDR3 DNA sequence: TGTGCCAGCAGAAGGACAGGGGGCGACTACGAGCAGTACTTC. Its protein product is CASRRTGGDYEQYF.

V is TRBV2 and J is TRBJ1-6; 7 bases are a match to TRBD1. CDR1 is SNHLY, CDR2 FYNNEI, per germline. V lost 6 bases to trimming and J lost 6 bases; unmatched junction nucleotides: 8. This CDR3 comprises 15 residues. Here the CDR3 reads CASREGTAANSPLHF. The CDR3, as DNA: TGTGCCAGCAGGGAGGGGACAGCCGCTAATTCACCCCTCCACTTT.

J is TRBJ1-1 and V is TRBV27; D is possibly TRBD1 (5 bases). Germline CDR1 is MNHEY and CDR2 is SMNVEV (reference sequence). The CDR3 consists of 16 residues. The V end lost 2 bases, the J end lost 5 bases, and 18 bases lay between the germline ends. CDR3 sequence: CASSLRSPRVDTEAFF. CDR3 nucleotides: TGTGCCAGCAGTTTAAGGTCCCCCAGGGTGGATACTGAAGCTTTCTTT.

V is TRBV14 and J is TRBJ2-7; TRBD2 matches at 8 bases. The ends lost 4 bases at V and 7 bases at J; junction bases unmatched: 12. CDR1 and CDR2 from the germline V gene are SGHDN and FVKESK. CDR3 length: 15 amino acids. CDR3 DNA sequence: TGTGCCAGCAGCCCCTCCGGGACTAGTCGTCATGAGCAGTACTTC. It translates to CASSPSGTSRHEQYF.

CDR3: CASSLGTSGGYQETQYF. The DNA of the CDR3 is TGTGCCAGCAGCTTAGGGACTAGCGGGGGGTACCAAGAGACCCAGTACTTC. The V gene is TRBV7-6, the J gene TRBJ2-5, with 14 positions matching TRBD2. CDR1 is SGHVS and CDR2 is FNYEAQ in the germline V gene. The junction had 1 base not matched to a gene; V was cut back by 1 base and J by 0 bases. The CDR3 has 17 residues. The complete variable domain, with remaining parts taken from reference TRBV7-6 and TRBJ2-5, reads GAGVSQSPRYKVTKRGQDVALRCDPISGHVSLYWYRQALGQGPEFLTYFNYEAQQDKSGLPNDRFSAERPEGSISTLTIQRTEQRDSAMYRCASSLGTSGGYQETQYFGPGTRLLVL.

The J gene is TRBJ1-2, the V gene TRBV7-9; no definite D call. Germline V gene sequence: CDR1 SEHNR, CDR2 FQNEAQ (reference sequence). V was clipped by 3 bases and J by 7 bases, with 15 bases between them. The length of the CDR3 is 14 residues. CDR3 region: CASSLETAGVGYTF. For the CDR3, the DNA is TGTGCCAGCAGCTTGGAGACCGCGGGAGTTGGCTACACCTTC.